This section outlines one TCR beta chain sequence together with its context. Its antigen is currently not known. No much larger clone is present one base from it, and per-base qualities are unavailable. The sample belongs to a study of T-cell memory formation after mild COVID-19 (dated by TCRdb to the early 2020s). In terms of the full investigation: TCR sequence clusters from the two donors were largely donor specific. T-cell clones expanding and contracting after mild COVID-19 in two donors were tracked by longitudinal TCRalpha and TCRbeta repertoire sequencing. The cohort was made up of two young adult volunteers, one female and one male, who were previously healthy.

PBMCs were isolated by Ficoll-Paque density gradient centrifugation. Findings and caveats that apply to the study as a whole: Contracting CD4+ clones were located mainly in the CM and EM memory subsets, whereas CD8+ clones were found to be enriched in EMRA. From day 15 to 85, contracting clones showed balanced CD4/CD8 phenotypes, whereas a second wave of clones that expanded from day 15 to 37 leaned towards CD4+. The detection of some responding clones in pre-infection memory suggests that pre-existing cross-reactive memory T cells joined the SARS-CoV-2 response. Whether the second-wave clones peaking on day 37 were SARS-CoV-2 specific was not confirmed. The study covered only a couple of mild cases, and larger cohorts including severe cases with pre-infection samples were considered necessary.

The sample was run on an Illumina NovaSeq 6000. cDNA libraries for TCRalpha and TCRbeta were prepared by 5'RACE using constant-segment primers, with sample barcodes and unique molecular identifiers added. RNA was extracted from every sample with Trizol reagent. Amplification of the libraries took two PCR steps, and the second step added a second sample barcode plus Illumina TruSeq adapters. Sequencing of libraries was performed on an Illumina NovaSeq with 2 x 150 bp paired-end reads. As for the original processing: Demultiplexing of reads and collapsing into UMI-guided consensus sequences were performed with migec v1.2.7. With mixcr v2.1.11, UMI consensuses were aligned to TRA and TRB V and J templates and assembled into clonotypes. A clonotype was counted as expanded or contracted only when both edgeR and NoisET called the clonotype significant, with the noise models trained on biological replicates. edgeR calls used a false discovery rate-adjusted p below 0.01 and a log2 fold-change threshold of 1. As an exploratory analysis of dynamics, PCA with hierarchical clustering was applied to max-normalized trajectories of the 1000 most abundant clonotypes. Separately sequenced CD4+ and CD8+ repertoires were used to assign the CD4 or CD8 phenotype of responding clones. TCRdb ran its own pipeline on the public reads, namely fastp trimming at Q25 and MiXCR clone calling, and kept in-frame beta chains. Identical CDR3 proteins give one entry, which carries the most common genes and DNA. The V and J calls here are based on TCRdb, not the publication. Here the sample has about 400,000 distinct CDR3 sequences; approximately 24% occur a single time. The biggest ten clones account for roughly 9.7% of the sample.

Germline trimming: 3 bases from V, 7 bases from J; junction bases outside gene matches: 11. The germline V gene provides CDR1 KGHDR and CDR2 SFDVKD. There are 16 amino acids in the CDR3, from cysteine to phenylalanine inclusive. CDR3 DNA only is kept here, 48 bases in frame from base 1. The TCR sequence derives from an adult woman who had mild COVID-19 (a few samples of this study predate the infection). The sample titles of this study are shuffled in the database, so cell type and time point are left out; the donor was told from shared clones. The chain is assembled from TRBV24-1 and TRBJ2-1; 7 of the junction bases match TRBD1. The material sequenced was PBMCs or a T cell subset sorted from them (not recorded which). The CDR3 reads CATSDPPRTGVNEQFF. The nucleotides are TGTGCCACCAGTGATCCGCCTCGGACAGGAGTTAATGAGCAGTTCTTC.